This TCR beta chain was obtained from a study of blood T cell repertoires in COVID-19. Method: immunoSEQ multiplex PCR; TCRdb's copy keeps in-frame clones and lacks some. Altogether hundreds of thousands of clones are present, around nine tenths being singletons, with the ten largest covering around 15%. CDR1 and CDR2 (germline): LNHNV, YYDKDF (reference sequence). The V end lost 0 bases, the J end lost 1 base, and 6 bases lay between the germline ends. This CDR3 region has 14 residues. The sequence derives from a woman between 45 and 60 years old with acute COVID-19. The rearrangement links TRBV15 to TRBJ1-2; D not resolved. Sequenced sample: PBMCs or T cells enriched from blood (not recorded which). The CDR3 reads CATSRETVNYGYTF. The CDR3 DNA sequence: TGTGCCACCAGCAGAGAAACAGTTAACTATGGCTACACCTTC. The variable domain in full, with the rest retrieved from reference TRBV15 and TRBJ1-2, is DAMVIQNPRYQVTQFGKPVTLSCSQTLNHNVMYWYQQKSSQAPKLLFHYYDKDFNNEADTPDNFQSRRPNTSFCFLDIRSPGLGDTAMYLCATSRETVNYGYTFGSGTRLTVV.